This T cell receptor (beta chain) was recorded in a study of T cells in Graves' hyperthyroidism and ophthalmopathy. The CDR3 has 15 amino acids. Germline V gene sequence: CDR1 SGHAT, CDR2 FQNNGV. Between the trimmed V and J ends, which lost 0 bases and 5 bases, there was a span of 11 bases. This clonotype was seen more than once but under ten times. What it recognizes is unknown. Amplified TCR beta CDR3 regions came from RNA transcripts. TCR CDR3 regions were first amplified by RT-PCR with HTBI primers. TCRdb re-analysed the multiplex PCR reads in MiXCR, keeping a single row per CDR3 protein. Of 300,000 to 450,000 distinct CDR3 sequences in the sample, 15% to 17% are singletons; the top ten hold 25% to 35%. Overall study results and limits: Separation of ophthalmopathy from stable hyperthyroidism was achieved by a 13 V-J model.

This clonotype originated in a woman younger than 30 with Graves' hyperthyroidism that later progressed to Graves' ophthalmopathy. The chain combines TRBV11-2 with TRBJ1-5; a possible D gene is TRBD1 (6 bases). The sequenced material came from blood. The CDR3 nucleotides are TGTGCCAGCAGCTTAGATCGGGGGGCCCATCAGCCCCAGCATTTT. Protein sequence: CASSLDRGAHQPQHF.